Below, 30 T cell receptor beta chains from the same sample are listed, as sequenced in a study of control samples from healthy donors and cancer patients. Clones were sequenced by immunoSEQ multiplex PCR, and TCRdb holds only the in-frame ones, with some missing. The sample lists under 80,000 clones, over 85% occurring once. The sample comprised PBMCs. These receptors were collected from a middle-aged woman with lung cancer.

The V call is TRBV2, the J call TRBJ1-5, with D tentatively TRBD1 (5 bases). The CDR3 is 14 amino acids. CDR1 and CDR2 (germline): SNHLY, FYNNEI. V lost 9 bases, J lost 4 bases, and 16 bases lay in between. CDR3 DNA: TGTGCCAGGGGGCCCGGCGGGGGAAATCAGCCCCAGCATTTT. It specifies CARGPGGGNQPQHF.

The chain employs TRBV5-4 and TRBJ1-2; no definite D call. Germline loops: CDR1 SGHNT, CDR2 YYREEE (reference sequence). V lost 4 bases and J 5 bases, leaving 15 bases between the germline ends. The CDR3 loop spans 14 amino acids. CDR3 sequence: CASSPPTPGYGYTF. The CDR3 DNA reads as TGTGCCAGCAGCCCCCCGACGCCCGGGTATGGCTACACCTTC.

The V and J genes are TRBV7-9 and TRBJ2-7; 11 positions agree with TRBD1. The CDR3 is made up of 15 amino acids. Unmatched junction bases numbered 8, after V lost 4 bases and J lost 6 bases. The germline CDR1 and CDR2 sequences are SEHNR and FQNEAQ (reference sequence). CDR3 sequence reads: CASSSPGTGGIEQYF. DNA for the CDR3: TGTGCCAGCAGCTCACCCGGGACAGGGGGTATCGAGCAGTACTTC.

The CDR3 protein is CASSSISRDSYNEQFF. Here the CDR3 DNA reads TGTGCCAGCAGCTCAATCTCTCGGGACTCCTACAATGAGCAGTTCTTC. The rearrangement joins TRBV13 to TRBJ2-1; D perhaps matches TRBD2 (5 bases). Trimming cost V 4 bases and J 0 bases, with 13 bases left between them. The germline V gene has CDR1 PRHDT and CDR2 FYEKMQ (reference sequence). This CDR3 region has 16 residues.

The chain combines TRBV27 with TRBJ1-1, with a tentative D call TRBD1 (6 bases). V lost 2 bases, J lost 4 bases, and 11 bases lay in between. The CDR3 is made up of 14 amino acids. Germline V gene lookup returns CDR1 MNHEY and CDR2 SMNVEV (reference sequence). The CDR3 DNA is TGTGCCAGCAGTTTAGGGGGGGCTCTCACTGAAGCTTTCTTT. Encoded protein: CASSLGGALTEAFF.

This clone was seen just once. This chain links TRBV2 with TRBJ2-7; no clear D. CDR1 is SNHLY and CDR2 is FYNNEI in the germline V gene. The CDR3 has 12 residues. With 7 bases removed from V and 1 base from J, the gap between germline ends came to 8 bases. The DNA of the CDR3 is TGTGCCAGCATTGGGGAATCCTACGAGCAGTACTTC. It is translated as CASIGESYEQYF.

V gene TRBV28 combines with J gene TRBJ2-3; unclear D gene. The CDR3 contains 15 residues. Germline CDR1 MDHEN, CDR2 SYDVKM. Trimming stripped 2 bases from V and 4 bases from J, with 13 bases between. The CDR3 nucleotides are TGTGCCAGCAGTTTAGGCTCCAGTCCCGCAGATACGCAGTATTTT. This gives the protein CASSLGSSPADTQYF. Supplemented by reference TRBV28 and TRBJ2-3, the full variable domain reads DVKVTQSSRYLVKRTGEKVFLECVQDMDHENMFWYRQDPGLGLRLIYFSYDVKMKEKGDIPEGYSVSREKKERFSLILESASTNQTSMYLCASSLGSSPADTQYFGPGTRLTVL.

The chain has TRBV5-6 and TRBJ2-7; 12 positions match TRBD2. The J segment lost 3 bases and the V segment lost 4 bases, leaving 14 bases of the junction unmatched. The length of the CDR3 is 18 residues. In germline, CDR1 is SGHDT, CDR2 YYEEEE. The DNA of the CDR3 is TGTGCCAGCAGCCCCGGGACTAGCGGGTTGAAATTTTTCTACGAGCAGTACTTC. As protein: CASSPGTSGLKFFYEQYF.

The chain has TRBV30 and TRBJ1-4, with 9 bases fitting TRBD1. Losses at the gene ends were 3 bases for V and 7 bases for J; bases not matched to a gene: 6. Germline V lookup: CDR1 GTSNPN, CDR2 SVGIG (reference sequence). The CDR3 has 14 amino acids. CDR3: CAWRTGGKGEKLFF. The DNA of the CDR3 is TGTGCCTGGAGAACAGGGGGCAAGGGTGAAAAACTGTTTTTT.

The rearrangement links TRBV4-2 to TRBJ2-3; possible D gene TRBD2, 7 bases. Deletions cut 0 bases from V and 3 bases from J, with 16 bases between. Germline V gene data show CDR1 as LGHNA and CDR2 as YNFKEQ. This CDR3 region has 17 residues. The DNA for the CDR3 is TGTGCCAGCAGCCAAGAGGGGGGGGGCCAGAAGACAGATACGCAGTATTTT. It translates to CASSQEGGGQKTDTQYF.

This clone was observed once. The genes are TRBV2 and TRBJ1-2, with a weak D call TRBD1 (6 bases). Germline-derived CDR1 and CDR2 are SNHLY and FYNNEI. V lost 4 bases and J 7 bases, leaving 13 bases between the germline ends. CDR3 length equals 13 residues. The CDR3 spells CASSVVGGSGYTF. The DNA for the CDR3 is TGTGCCAGCAGTGTGGTAGGGGGGTCTGGCTACACCTTC.

This clone appeared once. The chain recombines TRBV12-3 or TRBV12-4 with TRBJ1-1, with 7 bases identical to TRBD1. The trim removed 7 bases at V and 6 bases at J, leaving 8 bases unmatched. The CDR3 extends over 13 amino acids. The CDR3 protein is CASNPTGTAEAFF. In DNA form, the CDR3 reads TGTGCCAGCAACCCGACAGGGACCGCTGAAGCTTTCTTT.

The gene calls are TRBV15 and TRBJ1-1, with D maybe TRBD1 (5 bases). V was trimmed by 6 bases and J by 12 bases, leaving 20 bases between them. Germline lookup yields CDR1 LNHNV and CDR2 YYDKDF (reference sequence). This CDR3 has 13 residues. In DNA, the CDR3 is TGTGCCACCAGTCGAGACCGGGGACGGGGGACTTTCTTT. Protein product: CATSRDRGRGTFF.

The V call is TRBV9, the J call TRBJ1-1; tentatively, D is TRBD1 (6 bases). CDR3 length: 15 residues. Looked up from germline, CDR1 is SGDLS and CDR2 is YYNGEE. Trimming shortened V by 2 bases and J by 1 base, and 12 bases separated the two germline ends. CDR3 nucleotide sequence: TGTGCCAGCAGCGTGGCGGGACAACCGAACACTGAAGCTTTCTTT. It encodes CASSVAGQPNTEAFF. The full variable domain, its missing parts supplied by reference TRBV9 and TRBJ1-1, is DSGVTQTPKHLITATGQRVTLRCSPRSGDLSVYWYQQSLDQGLQFLIQYYNGEERAKGNILERFSAQQFPDLHSELNLSSLELGDSALYFCASSVAGQPNTEAFFGQGTRLTVV.

The chain employs TRBV5-1 and TRBJ2-2, with TRBD1 matching over 7 bases. The ends lost 5 bases at V and 6 bases at J; junction bases unmatched: 7. The CDR3 consists of 14 residues. The germline V gene has CDR1 SGHRS and CDR2 YFSETQ. The CDR3 sequence: CASRSTGTSGELFF. The CDR3 DNA reads TGCGCCAGCAGATCGACAGGGACCTCCGGGGAGCTGTTTTTT.

This clone was recorded once. The J gene is TRBJ2-2, the V gene TRBV11-3, with 9 bases lining up with TRBD1. The CDR3 loop spans 17 amino acids. Unmatched junction bases numbered 12, after V lost 5 bases and J lost 5 bases. Germline V CDR1 and CDR2: SGHNT, YENEEA. Here the CDR3 DNA reads TGTGCCAGCAGCCCCCGGGACAGGGCCGCCGTGACCGGGGAGCTGTTTTTT. Its protein product is CASSPRDRAAVTGELFF.

This rearrangement joins TRBV9 to TRBJ1-2; a possible D gene is TRBD1 (6 bases). CDR1 and CDR2 from the germline V gene are SGDLS and YYNGEE. Trimming pared 4 bases from V and 8 bases from J, leaving 15 bases between. This CDR3 is 13 amino acids long. CDR3 in amino acids: CASSPPGGRGYTF. CDR3 bases: TGTGCCAGCAGCCCTCCGGGGGGCCGCGGCTACACCTTC.

The gene calls are TRBV19 and TRBJ1-3; D perhaps matches TRBD1 (5 bases). This CDR3 region has 12 residues. The V and J ends lost 11 bases and 0 bases respectively, with 8 bases between them. Germline CDR1 is LNHDA and CDR2 is SQIVND (reference sequence). This CDR3 is CASQGSGNTIYF. In nucleotides, the CDR3 is TGTGCCTCTCAGGGCTCTGGAAACACCATATATTTT.

The CDR3 loop reads CASSLGQRNQPQHF. Written as DNA, the CDR3 is TGTGCCAGCAGCTTGGGACAGCGCAATCAGCCCCAGCATTTT. The J gene is TRBJ1-5, the V gene TRBV5-5; a possible D gene is TRBD1 (5 bases). The germline V and J ends were trimmed by 0 bases and 2 bases, with 6 bases remaining between them. Germline-derived CDR1 and CDR2 are SGHKS and YYEKEE (reference sequence). The CDR3 has 14 amino acids.

The rearrangement uses TRBV9 and TRBJ1-2; possibly TRBD1 for D (6 bases). V was trimmed by 0 bases and J by 3 bases, leaving 9 bases between them. This CDR3 is 14 amino acids long. CDR1 and CDR2 from the germline V gene are SGDLS and YYNGEE. The CDR3 bases are TGTGCCAGCAGCGTAGGTGGGGGCGACTATGGCTACACCTTC. Translating gives CASSVGGGDYGYTF. Filled out from reference TRBV9 and TRBJ1-2, the complete variable domain reads DSGVTQTPKHLITATGQRVTLRCSPRSGDLSVYWYQQSLDQGLQFLIQYYNGEERAKGNILERFSAQQFPDLHSELNLSSLELGDSALYFCASSVGGGDYGYTFGSGTRLTVV.

V gene TRBV9 combines with J gene TRBJ2-3; TRBD2 agrees at 10 bases. V shed 1 base, J shed 0 bases, and the junction held 5 bases outside the gene matches. Germline lookup yields CDR1 SGDLS and CDR2 YYNGEE. The CDR3 length is 17 residues. CDR3 nucleotide sequence: TGTGCCAGCAGCGTACCCCATAGCGGGGGGAGCACAGATACGCAGTATTTT. Its protein is CASSVPHSGGSTDTQYF.

The CDR3 coding sequence is TGTGCCAGTAGTATATTCGTCGTAGCAGGGGCAGTGAACACTGAAGCTTTCTTT. It yields the protein CASSIFVVAGAVNTEAFF. The chain has TRBV19 and TRBJ1-1; D might be TRBD1 (6 bases). The CDR3 is made up of 18 amino acids. The V gene's germline CDR1 is LNHDA and CDR2 SQIVND (reference sequence). The V and J ends lost 2 bases and 0 bases respectively, with 19 bases between them.

The chain has TRBV6-4 and TRBJ1-1, with D maybe TRBD1 (5 bases). Germline loops: CDR1 MRHNA, CDR2 SNTAGT. V was pared by 2 bases and J by 7 bases, with 5 bases between. This CDR3 spans 11 amino acids. CDR3: CASSDGGEAFF. In DNA, the CDR3 is TGTGCCAGCAGTGACGGGGGTGAAGCTTTCTTT.

The V and J genes are TRBV2 and TRBJ2-7; 10 bases align to TRBD1. This CDR3 comprises 15 residues. The V gene's germline CDR1 is SNHLY and CDR2 FYNNEI. V lost 7 bases, J lost 2 bases, and 8 bases stayed unmatched. This chain's CDR3 is CASKDGGTGAYEQYF. The CDR3 region has the DNA TGTGCCAGCAAAGATGGAGGGACAGGGGCCTACGAGCAGTACTTC.

This sequence joins TRBV9 and TRBJ2-7; D may be TRBD1 (6 bases). The V end lost 4 bases, the J end lost 6 bases, and 14 bases lay between the germline ends. This CDR3 is 13 amino acids long. The V gene's germline CDR1 is SGDLS and CDR2 YYNGEE. The CDR3 nucleotides are TGTGCCAGCAGCACAGGGACGGCTAGCGAGCAGTACTTC. Amino acids: CASSTGTASEQYF.

V and J are TRBV6-6 and TRBJ2-1, with D possibly TRBD1 on 6 matching bases. V was clipped by 6 bases and J by 0 bases, with 12 bases between them. This CDR3 has 15 amino acids. Germline V CDR1 and CDR2: MNHNY, SVGAGI (reference sequence). CDR3 amino acids: CASRKDSGSYNEQFF. CDR3 DNA sequence: TGTGCCAGCAGAAAGGACAGTGGCTCCTACAATGAGCAGTTCTTC.

The chain combines TRBV7-6 with TRBJ1-3; D perhaps matches TRBD1 (6 bases). V was cut by 5 bases and J by 0 bases, with 17 bases left in between. Germline assignment: CDR1 SGHVS and CDR2 FNYEAQ. The CDR3 is 17 amino acids. This CDR3 reads CASSINTGLASGNTIYF. The CDR3 DNA is TGTGCCAGCAGCATCAATACAGGGCTCGCCTCTGGAAACACCATATATTTT.

V gene TRBV19 combines with J gene TRBJ1-2; TRBD1 is a possible D gene (5 bases). Between the trimmed V and J ends, which lost 6 bases and 4 bases, there was a span of 18 bases. Looked up from germline, CDR1 is LNHDA and CDR2 is SQIVND (reference sequence). This CDR3 spans 15 amino acids. CDR3 sequence: CASRDRGREAYGYTF. The CDR3 DNA reads as TGTGCCAGTAGGGACCGCGGCAGGGAGGCCTATGGCTACACCTTC.

This chain links TRBV5-1 with TRBJ2-1, with D perhaps matching TRBD1 (5 bases). The V end lost 4 bases, the J end lost 5 bases, and 10 bases lay between the germline ends. CDR1 and CDR2 from the germline V gene are SGHRS and YFSETQ. This CDR3 comprises 13 residues. The CDR3 loop is CASSGTGDNEQFF. DNA of the CDR3: TGCGCCAGCAGCGGAACAGGAGACAATGAGCAGTTCTTC.

The chain employs TRBV19 and TRBJ1-5; D gene unclear. V gave up 3 bases and J gave up 2 bases, with 11 bases separating them. The germline CDR1 and CDR2 sequences are LNHDA and SQIVND (reference sequence). The CDR3 contains 15 residues. This CDR3 is CASSIWGVGNQPQHF. CDR3 nucleotide sequence: TGTGCCAGTAGTATTTGGGGTGTTGGCAATCAGCCCCAGCATTTT.